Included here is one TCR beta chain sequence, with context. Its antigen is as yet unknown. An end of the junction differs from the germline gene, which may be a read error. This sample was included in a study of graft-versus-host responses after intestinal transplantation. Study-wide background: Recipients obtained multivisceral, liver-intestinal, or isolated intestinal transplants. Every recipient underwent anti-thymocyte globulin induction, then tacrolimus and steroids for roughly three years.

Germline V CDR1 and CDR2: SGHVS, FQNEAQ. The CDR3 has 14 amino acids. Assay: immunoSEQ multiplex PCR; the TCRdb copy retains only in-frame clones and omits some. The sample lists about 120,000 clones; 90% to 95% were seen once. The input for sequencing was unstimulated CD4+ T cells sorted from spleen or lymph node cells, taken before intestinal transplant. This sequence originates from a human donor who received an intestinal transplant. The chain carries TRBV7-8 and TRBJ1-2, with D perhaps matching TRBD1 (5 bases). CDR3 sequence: CASSSRRQSYGCTF. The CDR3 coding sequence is TGTGCCAGCAGCTCTCGAAGACAGTCCTATGGCTGCACCTTC.